This T cell receptor (beta chain) was obtained from a study of T cells in Graves' hyperthyroidism and ophthalmopathy. Ten or more counts support this clonotype. Amplification targeted TCR beta CDR3 regions from RNA transcripts. First-round RT-PCR of the TCR CDR3 relied on the HTBI primer set. TCRdb redid the calling of the multiplex PCR reads with MiXCR, one entry per CDR3 protein. The data hold hundreds of thousands of distinct CDR3 sequences, with roughly 15% observed a single time. The CDR3 totals 12 residues. Trimming left V 5 bases short and J 5 bases short, with 10 bases between. The sequence derives from a woman in her thirties or forties with Graves' ophthalmopathy. Material for sequencing was blood. V and J are TRBV12-3 or TRBV12-4 and TRBJ2-7; maybe TRBD1 (5 bases). For the CDR3, the DNA is TGTGCCAGCAGTCAGGGTTTCGACGAGCAGTACTTC. This translates into CASSQGFDEQYF.